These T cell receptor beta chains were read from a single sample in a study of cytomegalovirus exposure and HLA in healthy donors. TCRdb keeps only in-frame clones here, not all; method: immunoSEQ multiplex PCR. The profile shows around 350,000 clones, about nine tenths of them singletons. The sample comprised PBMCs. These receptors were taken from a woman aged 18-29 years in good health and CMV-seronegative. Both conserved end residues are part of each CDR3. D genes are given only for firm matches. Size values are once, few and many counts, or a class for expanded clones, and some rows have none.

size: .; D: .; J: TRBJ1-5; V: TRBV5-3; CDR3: CARSSHTRQPQHF; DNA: TGTGCCAGAAGCTCCCATACACGCCAGCCCCAGCATTTT
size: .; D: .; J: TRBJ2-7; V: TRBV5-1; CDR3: CASRWGDSYEQYF; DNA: TGCGCCAGCCGGTGGGGCGACTCCTACGAGCAGTACTTC
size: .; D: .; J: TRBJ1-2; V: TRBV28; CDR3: CGTHANYGYTF; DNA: TGTGGAACTCATGCGAACTATGGCTACACCTTC
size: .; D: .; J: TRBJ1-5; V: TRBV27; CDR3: CASSSGASFGQPQHF; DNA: TGTGCCAGCAGTTCAGGGGCGAGCTTCGGTCAGCCCCAGCATTTT
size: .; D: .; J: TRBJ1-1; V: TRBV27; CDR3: CASSPQQGGSTEAFF; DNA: TGTGCCAGCAGTCCGCAACAGGGTGGGAGCACTGAAGCTTTCTTT
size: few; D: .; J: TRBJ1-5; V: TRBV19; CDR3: CASSIQLELPQHF; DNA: TGTGCCAGTAGTATACAGTTGGAACTACCCCAGCATTTT
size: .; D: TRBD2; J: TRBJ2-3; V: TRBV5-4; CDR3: CASSSPSGSGTQYF; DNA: TGTGCCAGCAGCTCCCCTAGCGGGAGCGGGACGCAGTATTTT
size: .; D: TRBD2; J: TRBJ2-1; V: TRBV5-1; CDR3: CASSSGLAGNNEQFF; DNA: TGCGCCAGCAGTTCGGGACTAGCGGGGAACAATGAGCAGTTCTTC
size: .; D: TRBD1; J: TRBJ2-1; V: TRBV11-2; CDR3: CASSIGTGIYNEQFF; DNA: TGTGCCAGCAGCATCGGGACAGGGATCTACAATGAGCAGTTCTTC
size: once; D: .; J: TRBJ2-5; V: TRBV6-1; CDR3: CASSEVGAGARVETQYF; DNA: TGTGCCAGCAGTGAAGTAGGGGCGGGGGCTCGGGTAGAGACCCAGTACTTC
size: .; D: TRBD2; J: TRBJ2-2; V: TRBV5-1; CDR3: CASSPPGGTGELFF; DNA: TGCGCCAGCAGCCCCCCCGGGGGGACCGGGGAGCTGTTTTTT
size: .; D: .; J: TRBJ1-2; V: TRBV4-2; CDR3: CASSQDADPNYGYTF; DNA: TGTGCCAGCAGCCAAGATGCAGATCCTAACTATGGCTACACCTTC
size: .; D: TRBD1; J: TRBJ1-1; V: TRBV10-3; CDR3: CAIRDGTGEAFF; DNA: TGTGCCATCAGGGATGGGACAGGGGAAGCTTTCTTT
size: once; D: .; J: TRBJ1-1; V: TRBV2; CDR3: CASSENGESEAFF; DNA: TGTGCCAGCAGTGAAAACGGTGAGTCTGAAGCTTTCTTT
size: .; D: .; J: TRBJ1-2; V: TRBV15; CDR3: CATSTRQTGYGYTF; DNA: TGTGCCACCAGCACCCGTCAGACTGGCTATGGCTACACCTTC
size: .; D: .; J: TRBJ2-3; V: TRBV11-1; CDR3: CASSLSLPGTDTQYF; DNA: TGTGCCAGCAGCTTAAGTCTCCCGGGGACAGATACGCAGTATTTT
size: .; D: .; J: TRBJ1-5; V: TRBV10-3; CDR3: CAISETDGGPQHF; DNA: TGTGCCATCAGTGAGACCGACGGGGGGCCCCAGCATTTT
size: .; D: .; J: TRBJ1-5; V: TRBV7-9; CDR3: CASSSDGINQPQHF; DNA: TGTGCCAGCAGCTCTGACGGGATCAATCAGCCCCAGCATTTT
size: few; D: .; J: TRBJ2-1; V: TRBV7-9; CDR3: CASSFARGISYNEQFF; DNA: TGTGCCAGCAGCTTCGCAAGGGGGATCTCCTACAATGAGCAGTTCTTC
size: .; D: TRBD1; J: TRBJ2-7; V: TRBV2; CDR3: CASTRDSYEQYF; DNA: TGTGCCAGCACTAGGGACAGCTACGAGCAGTACTTC
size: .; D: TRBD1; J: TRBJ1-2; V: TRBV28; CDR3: CASSLGTGGATF; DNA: TGTGCCAGCAGTTTAGGGACAGGAGGAGCCACCTTC
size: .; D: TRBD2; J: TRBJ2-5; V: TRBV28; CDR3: CASSTRRGKETQYF; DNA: TGTGCCAGCAGTACCCGGCGGGGGAAGGAGACCCAGTACTTC
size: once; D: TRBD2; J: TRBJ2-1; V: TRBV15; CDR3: CATSRPTKFTSGRRNEQFF; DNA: TGTGCCACCAGCAGACCTACGAAATTCACTAGCGGGAGGCGGAATGAGCAGTTCTTC
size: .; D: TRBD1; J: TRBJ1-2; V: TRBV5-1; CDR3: CASSLGTDYGYTF; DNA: TGCGCCAGCAGCTTAGGGACAGACTATGGCTACACCTTC
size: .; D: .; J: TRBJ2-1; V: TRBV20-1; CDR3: CRAISYNEQFF; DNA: TGCAGAGCTATCTCGTACAATGAGCAGTTCTTC
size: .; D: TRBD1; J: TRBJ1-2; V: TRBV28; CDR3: CALRGTGGDHYGYTF; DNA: TGTGCCCTACGTGGGACAGGGGGCGATCACTATGGCTACACCTTC
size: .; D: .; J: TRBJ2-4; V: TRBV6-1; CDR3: CASSAGFRQYF; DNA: TGTGCCAGCAGTGCGGGGTTCCGCCAGTACTTC
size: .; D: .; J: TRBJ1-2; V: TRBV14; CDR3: CASSQAGVVGYGYTF; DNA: TGTGCCAGCAGCCAAGCGGGGGTTGTGGGTTACGGCTACACCTTC
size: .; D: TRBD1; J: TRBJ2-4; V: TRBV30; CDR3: CAWSRDRQNIQYF; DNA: TGTGCCTGGAGCCGGGACAGGCAAAACATTCAGTACTTC
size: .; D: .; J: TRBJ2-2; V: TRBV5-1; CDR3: CASSPDGGRTGELFF; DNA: TGCGCCAGCAGCCCCGACGGGGGACGGACCGGGGAGCTGTTTTTT
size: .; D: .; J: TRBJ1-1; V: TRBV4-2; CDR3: CASSQDRRGYTEAFF; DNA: TGTGCCAGCAGCCAAGATAGGAGGGGATACACTGAAGCTTTCTTT
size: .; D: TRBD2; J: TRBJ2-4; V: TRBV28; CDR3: CASSLWSGGKNIQYF; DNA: TGTGCCAGCAGCCTTTGGTCGGGGGGAAAAAACATTCAGTACTTC
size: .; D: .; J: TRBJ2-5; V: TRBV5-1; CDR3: CASSNGGVSPETQYF; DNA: TGCGCCAGCTCAAATGGGGGCGTCTCCCCAGAGACCCAGTACTTC
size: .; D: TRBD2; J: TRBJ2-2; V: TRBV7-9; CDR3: CASSLARLAELNTGELFF; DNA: TGTGCCAGCAGCTTAGCGCGGCTAGCGGAATTGAACACCGGGGAGCTGTTTTTT
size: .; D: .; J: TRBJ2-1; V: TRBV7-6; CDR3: CASSLSWAREQFF; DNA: TGTGCCAGCAGCTTATCTTGGGCCCGTGAGCAGTTCTTC
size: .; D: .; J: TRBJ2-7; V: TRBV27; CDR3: CASSLAGGRFYYEQYF; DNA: TGTGCCAGCAGCCTGGCCGGGGGGCGATTCTACTACGAGCAGTACTTC
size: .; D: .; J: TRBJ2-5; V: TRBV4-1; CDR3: CASSQVGLGFQYF; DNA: TGCGCCAGCAGCCAAGTAGGACTGGGATTCCAGTACTTC
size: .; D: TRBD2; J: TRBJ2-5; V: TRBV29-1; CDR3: CSVEAAASGGWKYQETQYF; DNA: TGCAGCGTTGAAGCAGCAGCTAGCGGGGGGTGGAAGTACCAAGAGACCCAGTACTTC
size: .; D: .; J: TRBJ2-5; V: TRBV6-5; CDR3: CASSEERDTETQYF; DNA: TGTGCCAGCAGTGAAGAAAGAGACACAGAGACCCAGTACTTC
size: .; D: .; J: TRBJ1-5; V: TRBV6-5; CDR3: CASSHRGYNQPQHF; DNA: TGTGCCAGCAGTCACCGGGGTTACAATCAGCCCCAGCATTTT
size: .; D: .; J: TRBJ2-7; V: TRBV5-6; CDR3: CASSLGATSSYEQYF; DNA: TGTGCCAGCAGCTTGGGGGCCACAAGCTCCTACGAGCAGTACTTC
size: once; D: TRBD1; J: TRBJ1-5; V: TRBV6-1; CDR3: CASSESRTGWQPQHF; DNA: TGTGCCAGCAGTGAAAGCCGGACAGGTTGGCAGCCCCAGCATTTT